The sequence of this TCR beta chain was determined in a study of glioma-infiltrating T cells. Across the study: Around 1 million peripheral T cells were targeted at about 4.5- to 11-fold coverage. Study results and limitations: A blood CDR3 motif signature was depleted in highly divergent patients.

This clonotype was detected ten times or more. Its antigen is currently unknown. Trimming took 2 bases from V and 6 from J, leaving 10 bases between them. Per germline, CDR1 MNHEY and CDR2 SMNVEV (reference sequence). The CDR3 loop spans 13 amino acids. Using RNA template, CDR3s of TCR alpha and beta were amplified with iRepertoire arm-PCR. Input was about 95-400 ng of tissue mRNA or PBMC total RNA. TCRdb ran MiXCR on the multiplex PCR reads and lists one entry per CDR3 protein. The sample has more than 350,000 distinct CDR3 sequences; 35% to 45% are singletons. The sequence derives from a human donor with low-grade glioma or glioblastoma, undergoing nonglioma brain surgery, or in good health (not recorded which). The sample comprised glioma tissue, nonneoplastic brain tissue, or PBMCs (not recorded which). The rearrangement uses TRBV27 and TRBJ1-2, with D maybe TRBD1 (5 bases). Written as DNA, the CDR3 is TGTGCCAGCAGTTTAGCAGGGAGGCATGGCTACACCTTC. Translation gives CASSLAGRHGYTF.